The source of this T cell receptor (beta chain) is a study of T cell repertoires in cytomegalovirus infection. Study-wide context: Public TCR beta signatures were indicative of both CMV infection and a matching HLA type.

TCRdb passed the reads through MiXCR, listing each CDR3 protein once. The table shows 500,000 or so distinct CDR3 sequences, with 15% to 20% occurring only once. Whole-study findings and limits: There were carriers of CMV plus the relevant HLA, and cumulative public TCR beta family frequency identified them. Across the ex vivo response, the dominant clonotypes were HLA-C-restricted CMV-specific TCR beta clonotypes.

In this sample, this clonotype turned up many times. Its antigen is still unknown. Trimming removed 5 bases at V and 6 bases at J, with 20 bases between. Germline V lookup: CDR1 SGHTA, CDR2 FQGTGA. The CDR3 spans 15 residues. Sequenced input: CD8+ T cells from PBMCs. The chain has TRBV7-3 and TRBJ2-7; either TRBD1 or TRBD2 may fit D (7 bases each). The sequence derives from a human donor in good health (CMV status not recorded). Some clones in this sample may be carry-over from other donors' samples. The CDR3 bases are TGTGCCAGCAGCCTGGGGCAGGGGGGGATCTTCGAGCAGTACTTC. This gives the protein CASSLGQGGIFEQYF.